This T cell receptor beta chain was sequenced in a study of T cell responses to AZD1222 COVID-19 vaccine. The germline V gene encodes CDR1 SGHNT and CDR2 YYREEE (reference sequence). CDR3 size: 15 residues. V was pared by 5 bases and J by 2 bases, with 9 bases of the junction left unmatched. Clones were sequenced by immunoSEQ multiplex PCR, and TCRdb holds only the in-frame ones, with some missing. The sample has some 80,000 clones, approximately 88% seen once. V gene TRBV5-4 combines with J gene TRBJ1-2; 7 nucleotides line up with TRBD1. This sequence was found in an adult who received the MenACWY meningococcal vaccine as a control. This specimen was peripheral blood, taken 28 days after the second dose of the MenACWY control vaccine. The CDR3 spells CASSYAQTGNYGYTF. CDR3 coding DNA: TGTGCCAGCAGTTATGCTCAGACAGGGAACTATGGCTACACCTTC.